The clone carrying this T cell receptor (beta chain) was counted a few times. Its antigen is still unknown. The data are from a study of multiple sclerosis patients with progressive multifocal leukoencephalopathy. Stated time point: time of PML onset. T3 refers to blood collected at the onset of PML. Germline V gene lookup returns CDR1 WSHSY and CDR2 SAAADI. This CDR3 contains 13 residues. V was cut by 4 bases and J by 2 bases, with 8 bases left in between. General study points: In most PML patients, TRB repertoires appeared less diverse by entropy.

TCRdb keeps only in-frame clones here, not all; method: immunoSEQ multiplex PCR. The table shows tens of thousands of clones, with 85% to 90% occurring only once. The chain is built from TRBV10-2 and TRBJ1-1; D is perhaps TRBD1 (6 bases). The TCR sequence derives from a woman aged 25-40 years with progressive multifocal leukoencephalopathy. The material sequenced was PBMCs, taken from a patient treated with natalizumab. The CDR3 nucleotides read TGCGCCAGCAGTGGGACAGCCAACACTGAAGCTTTCTTT. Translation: CASSGTANTEAFF.